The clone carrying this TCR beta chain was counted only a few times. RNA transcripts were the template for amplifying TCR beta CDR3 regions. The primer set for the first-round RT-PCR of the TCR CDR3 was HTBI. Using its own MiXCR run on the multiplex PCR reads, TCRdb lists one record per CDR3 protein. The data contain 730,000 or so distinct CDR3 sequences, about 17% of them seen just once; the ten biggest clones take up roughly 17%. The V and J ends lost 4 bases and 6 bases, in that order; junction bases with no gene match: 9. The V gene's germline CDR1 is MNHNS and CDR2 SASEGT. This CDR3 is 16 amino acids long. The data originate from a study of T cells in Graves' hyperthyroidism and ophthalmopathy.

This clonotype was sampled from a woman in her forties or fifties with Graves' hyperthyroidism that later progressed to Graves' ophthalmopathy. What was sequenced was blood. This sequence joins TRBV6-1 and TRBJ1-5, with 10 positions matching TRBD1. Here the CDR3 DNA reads TGTGCCAGCAGTGTCATGGGACAGGGGTCGACTCAGCCCCAGCATTTT. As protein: CASSVMGQGSTQPQHF.